This T cell receptor beta chain was documented in a study of identical twins (dated by TCRdb to the mid-2010s). For the wider study: TCR alpha and beta repertoires from monozygotic twins, unrelated adults of various ages and cord blood were deep-sequenced to test whether fetal clonotypes persist. To rule out contamination, the twin experiments were replicated at different times with different library preparation protocols. What the research found in general, with its limitations: Because the same donors could not be followed over many years, conclusions were based on cross-sectional statistical analysis. Compared with coincidental sharing between unrelated individuals, out-of-frame TCR alpha sequences shared between twins had an excess of sequences with low generation probability. Recombination models systematically underestimated out-of-frame TCR alpha sharing in monozygotic twins but agreed with sharing between unrelated individuals. A weaker excess of twin sharing was found in beta out-of-frame sequences because the signal-to-noise ratio was lowered by fewer shared sequences. Invariant T cells such as MAIT and iNKT could partly confound zero-insertion analyses, although diverse VJ usage argued against such confounding for most clonotypes. Abundant cord blood beta clonotypes carried fewer insertions; young adult naive repertoires showed a weaker similar trend, while memory repertoires showed none.

Every donor was a healthy Caucasian. Three pairs of female monozygotic twins, all aged roughly 18 to 29 years, were included in the twin cohort. RNA for TCR libraries was isolated from peripheral blood mononuclear cells. Taken from the germline V gene (reference sequence), the CDR1 and CDR2 loops are LNHDA and SQIVND. Including the terminal cysteine and phenylalanine, the CDR3 comprises 15 residues. Only the CDR3 DNA is retained, 45 bases long and in frame from the first base. V is pared back by 6 bases and J by 0 bases, with 12 bases lying between the germline termini. This clonotype was counted at least ten times. No antigen is known for it. No base qualities exist here, and no much larger clone lies one base off it. The library relied on 5' RACE. The reads were generated on an Illumina HiSeq 2000. Template switching added a universal primer binding site, and the final cDNA carried a unique molecular identifier that allowed TCR cDNA molecules to be counted accurately. First-strand cDNA for TCR alpha and beta chains was synthesized from specific primers in the conserved constant-segment region. To control for contamination, every cDNA library was double barcoded, receiving both a SMART-Mk sample barcode and Illumina barcodes. TruSeq adapter sequences and Illumina sample barcodes were added in two successive PCR steps. The Illumina HiSeq platform was used with custom primers to sequence TCR alpha and beta cDNA libraries. Concerning the study's data processing: Unique molecular identifiers were extracted from raw reads with MiGEC, and CDR3 positions were determined with MiXCR. Recombination models were inferred per individual with the repgenHMM and IGoR tools using an EM algorithm. The tcR package in R was used for shared clonotype analysis, with sharing normalized by the product of cloneset sizes. To study raw recombination free of thymic and clonal selection effects, out-of-frame nonproductive sequences were analyzed. TCRdb trimmed public reads at Q25 via fastp, called clones via MiXCR and kept in-frame beta chains. CDR3 protein duplicates are merged, each entry listing the most common genes and DNA. TCRdb, not the authors, supplied the V and J calls. This sample lists about 920,000 distinct CDR3 sequences; 9% to 15% were detected once. The ten biggest clones cover roughly 1.6% of the sample.

These data also featured in a second study, about yellow fever vaccine responses in identical twins. As described in the second report: The authors reported that the T cell response to vaccination in identical twins appeared partly convergent and partly personalized. Focusing on identical twins, the study followed the T cell clones that responded to the vaccine, and did so with precision.

Sequenced: PBMCs. The sequence joins TRBV19 to TRBJ2-1; no D gene is confidently identified. The clonotype originates from a woman aged 18-29 years in good health. The DNA sequence reads TGTGCCAGTAGGACACTGGGCGGCTCCTACAATGAGCAGTTCTTC. This is translated as CASRTLGGSYNEQFF.